One and the same sample provided the 32 T cell receptor beta chains below, sequenced in a study of immune heterogeneity within non-small cell lung tumors. Bulk tumor genomic DNA (600 ng per sample) served as template. Several biopsies were spaced far apart within each primary tumor and obtained as surgery took place. Patients went through curative surgery, and their non-small cell lung cancer was untreated and newly diagnosed. Multiplex PCR (32 V and 13 J primers) was used to amplify the TCR beta CDR3. TCRdb independently ran MiXCR on the multiplex PCR reads; one entry per CDR3 protein. The data contain fewer than 8,000 distinct CDR3 sequences, approximately 22% of them seen just once; the ten biggest clones take up 8.5% to 9%. What was sequenced was lung tumor tissue. The receptors were gathered from a man aged 65-85 years with non-small cell lung cancer.

By sample fraction, this clonotype is medium-sized. The chain is built from TRBV14 and TRBJ2-1; TRBD2 aligns across 10 bases. This CDR3 contains 15 residues. Germline-derived CDR1 and CDR2 are SGHDN and FVKESK. V lost 0 bases and J lost 8; bases outside the gene matches: 4. The CDR3 is CASSQEGTSVYEQFF. Here the CDR3 DNA reads TGTGCCAGCAGCCAAGAAGGGACTAGCGTCTATGAGCAGTTCTTC.

The rearrangement joins TRBV28 to TRBJ1-1; D might be TRBD1 (6 bases). This CDR3 spans 16 amino acids. Germline values: CDR1 MDHEN, CDR2 SYDVKM. Trimming shortened V by 5 bases and J by 0 bases, and 16 bases separated the two germline ends. Written as DNA, the CDR3 is TGTGCCAGCAGTCCCTCGACAGGAGGTATGAACACTGAAGCTTTCTTT. Protein: CASSPSTGGMNTEAFF.

This clonotype has a single count. A much larger clone differs by one base, so this may be a read error. This chain uses TRBV24-1 with TRBJ2-3; 8 bases map to TRBD2. V was pared by 1 base and J by 2 bases, with 7 bases of the junction left unmatched. The CDR3 covers 17 residues. Germline assignment: CDR1 KGHDR and CDR2 SFDVKD. In DNA, the CDR3 is TGTGCCACCAGTGATTTCTTTTACGGGGGGGACACAGATACGCAGTATTTT. Its protein product is CATSDFFYGGDTDTQYF.

Within the sample, this clonotype is medium-sized. This chain uses TRBV7-9 with TRBJ2-7, with D unresolved. V gave up 1 base and J gave up 4 bases, with 11 bases separating them. Germline V gene data show CDR1 as SEHNR and CDR2 as FQNEAQ (reference sequence). This CDR3 has 14 amino acids. CDR3 nucleotide sequence: TGTGCCAGCAGCTTAGATTCAGGCGCTTACGAGCAGTACTTC. Protein product: CASSLDSGAYEQYF.

This clonotype is deemed medium-sized. The CDR3: CAWSVPGPGGDQPQHF. DNA for the CDR3: TGTGCCTGGAGTGTACCCGGGCCGGGGGGGGATCAGCCCCAGCATTTT. The J gene is TRBJ1-5, the V gene TRBV30, with D possibly matching TRBD1 (5 bases). This CDR3 has 16 residues. Germline V CDR1 and CDR2: GTSNPN, SVGIG (reference sequence). Deletions cut 0 bases from V and 5 bases from J, with 17 bases between.

The chain carries TRBV2 and TRBJ1-4; 8 bases are shared with TRBD1. The CDR3 runs to 14 residues. Germline V gene data show CDR1 as SNHLY and CDR2 as FYNNEI. V lost 7 bases, J lost 10 bases, and 11 bases stayed unmatched. The CDR3 loop reads CASTRTGIEGKLFF. CDR3 DNA: TGTGCCAGCACAAGGACAGGGATTGAGGGAAAACTGTTTTTT.

By share, this clonotype counts as medium-sized (0.01 to 0.1%). V and J are TRBV6-1 and TRBJ2-1; weak D call: TRBD2 (6 bases). Trimming took 7 bases from V and 0 from J, leaving 19 bases between them. The CDR3 covers 17 residues. Germline CDR1 and CDR2: MNHNS and SASEGT. The CDR3 here is CASTDEGLAISYNEQFF. The CDR3 DNA reads as TGTGCCAGCACCGACGAGGGTCTAGCGATCTCCTACAATGAGCAGTTCTTC.

A word on this clonotype: A clone one base away is much larger, so this may be a read error. V is TRBV7-7 and J is TRBJ1-2, with TRBD1 identical over 8 bases. The germline V gene encodes CDR1 SSHAT and CDR2 FNYEAQ (reference sequence). This CDR3 spans 15 amino acids. The CDR3 reads CASSLNGQGQYVYTF. CDR3 nucleotides: TGTGCCAGCAGCTTGAATGGACAGGGTCAATATGTCTACACCTTC.

This clonotype occurred many times. This rearrangement joins TRBV19 to TRBJ2-3; no definite D call. The length of the CDR3 is 14 residues. Trimming pared 3 bases from V and 1 base from J, leaving 8 bases between. Germline V gene lookup returns CDR1 LNHDA and CDR2 SQIVND (reference sequence). CDR3: CASSMILGTDTQYF. The CDR3 DNA is TGTGCCAGTAGTATGATACTCGGCACAGATACGCAGTATTTT.

By its share, this clonotype is medium-sized (0.01 to 0.1%). The chain combines TRBV4-1 with TRBJ1-6, with 8 bases that match TRBD1. The junction had 17 bases not matched to a gene; V was cut back by 4 bases and J by 15 bases. Germline-derived CDR1 and CDR2 are MGHRA and YSYEKL. The CDR3 sequence is 16 residues long. In DNA form, the CDR3 reads TGCGCCAGCAGCCCCCCGACCGGGACAGGCTCTGGGGACCTCCACTTT. It codes for CASSPPTGTGSGDLHF.

Sample share makes this clonotype medium-sized. The V gene is TRBV28, the J gene TRBJ2-7; 9 bases map to TRBD2. V dropped 7 bases and J dropped 2; count of bases not matched to a gene: 6. CDR1 is MDHEN and CDR2 is SYDVKM in the germline V gene. The CDR3 covers 14 residues. CDR3 sequence: CASTRAGGTYEQYF. The CDR3 DNA reads TGTGCCAGCACCCGCGCGGGGGGGACCTACGAGCAGTACTTC. The complete variable domain, with remaining parts taken from reference TRBV28 and TRBJ2-7, reads DVKVTQSSRYLVKRTGEKVFLECVQDMDHENMFWYRQDPGLGLRLIYFSYDVKMKEKGDIPEGYSVSREKKERFSLILESASTNQTSMYLCASTRAGGTYEQYFGPGTRLTVT.

This clonotype was counted at least ten times. This chain links TRBV5-1 with TRBJ1-1, with D uncertain. Trimming took 1 base from V and 0 from J, leaving 13 bases between them. Germline assignment: CDR1 SGHRS and CDR2 YFSETQ. The CDR3 is made up of 16 amino acids. The CDR3 DNA follows: TGCGCCAGCAGCTTGATTGGAAGAGGGATGAACACTGAAGCTTTCTTT. This sequence encodes CASSLIGRGMNTEAFF.

This clonotype was seen a single time. This chain uses TRBV9 with TRBJ2-3, with 14 bases identical to TRBD2. With V trimmed by 3 bases and J by 4 bases, 4 bases remained unmatched. The CDR3 has 16 amino acids. Germline V gene sequence: CDR1 SGDLS, CDR2 YYNGEE. DNA for the CDR3: TGTGCCAGCAGCGCGGGACTAGCGGGGGTATCAGATACGCAGTATTTT. This sequence encodes CASSAGLAGVSDTQYF.

This clonotype is medium-sized within its sample. The J gene is TRBJ1-1, the V gene TRBV6-1, with D unresolved. The CDR3 totals 11 residues. V dropped 4 bases and J dropped 6 bases, with 6 bases sitting between them. CDR1 is MNHNS, CDR2 SASEGT, per germline. The chain's CDR3 is CASSGWAEAFF. The CDR3 bases are TGTGCCAGCAGTGGATGGGCTGAAGCTTTCTTT.

A remark on this clonotype: A much larger clone differs from this one at a single base, so this may be a read error. The V and J genes are TRBV7-8 and TRBJ2-1; D is unclear. The CDR3 sequence is 14 residues long. The germline V gene has CDR1 SGHVS and CDR2 FQNEAQ. CDR3 in DNA: TGTGCCATCAGCTTAGAAGCCTCCTACAATGAGCAGTTCTTC. Translating gives CAISLEASYNEQFF.

At least ten counts were recorded for this clonotype. This chain joins TRBV6-5 and TRBJ2-7, with D maybe TRBD1 (6 bases). Germline V gene sequence: CDR1 MNHEY, CDR2 SVGAGI. Trimming shortened V by 2 bases and J by 3 bases, and 11 bases separated the two germline ends. The CDR3 is 14 residues long. This CDR3 reads CASSYTTGIYEQYF. The CDR3 coding sequence is TGTGCCAGCAGTTACACCACAGGGATCTACGAGCAGTACTTC.

Of note for this clonotype: The CDR3 ends on some other residue instead of the conserved phenylalanine or tryptophan, so this is likely a read error. No DNA is shown, since the ends of the CDR3 on it are uncertain; the CDR3 is the one TCRdb lists. The chain combines TRBV20-1 with TRBJ2-3; TRBD1, the D gene given by the table, was not confirmed from the DNA. Per the germline V gene, CDR1 is DFQATT and CDR2 is SNEGSKA (reference sequence). Including both end residues, the CDR3 is 17 amino acids long. CDR3 loop: CSARDAGQTNIEQYFGP.

With regard to this clonotype: A read error may be the cause here, since a much bigger clone is one base away. The conserved final phenylalanine or tryptophan is absent from the CDR3, which likely points to a read error. It is unclear where the CDR3 begins or ends on the DNA, so no DNA is shown, and the CDR3 is as TCRdb lists it. V is TRBV6-1 and J is TRBJ1-2; the tabulated D call, TRBD1, remains unverified against the DNA. CDR1 and CDR2 (germline): MNHNS, SASEGT. Both ends counted, the CDR3 spans 13 residues. The CDR3 loop reads CASSEGGDREFTL.

This clonotype is judged medium-sized (0.01 to 0.1%). This sequence joins TRBV5-1 and TRBJ2-6, with 9 nucleotides matching TRBD1. Germline CDR1 reads SGHRS; CDR2 reads YFSETQ. The CDR3 spans 18 residues. The junction had 8 bases not matched to a gene; V was cut back by 4 bases and J by 0 bases. CDR3 sequence reads: CASSTGQGLSSGANVLTF. In nucleotides, the CDR3 is TGCGCCAGCAGCACAGGACAGGGGTTGAGCTCTGGGGCCAACGTCCTGACTTTC. The whole variable domain, filled in from reference TRBV5-1 and TRBJ2-6, reads KAGVTQTPRYLIKTRGQQVTLSCSPISGHRSVSWYQQTPGQGLQFLFEYFSETQRNKGNFPGRFSGRQFSNSRSEMNVSTLELGDSALYLCASSTGQGLSSGANVLTFGAGSRLTVL.

With respect to this clonotype: This sequence may be a read error, since a much larger clone differs from it by one base. Here the CDR3 DNA reads TGTGCCACCAGCAGCCCTCGAGGACAGGGGGCAGCTAATGAAAAACTGTCTTTT. It translates to CATSSPRGQGAANEKLSF. The rearrangement links TRBV15 to TRBJ1-4; TRBD1 agrees at 11 bases. Germline lookup yields CDR1 LNHNV and CDR2 YYDKDF (reference sequence). This CDR3 has 18 residues.

This clonotype was observed many times. The CDR3 sequence: CASSFGGANEKLFF. The CDR3 nucleotides are TGTGCCAGCAGCTTCGGAGGGGCTAATGAAAAACTGTTTTTT. This chain uses TRBV7-9 with TRBJ1-4; maybe TRBD1 (5 bases). Germline V gives CDR1 SEHNR, CDR2 FQNEAQ (reference sequence). The CDR3 is 14 amino acids. V was pared by 3 bases and J by 3 bases, with 8 bases between.

Here the CDR3 DNA reads TGTGCCAGCAGCGTAAGGGGGCCGAACACCGGGGAGCTGTTTTTT. It specifies CASSVRGPNTGELFF. The rearrangement links TRBV9 to TRBJ2-2; TRBD1 matches at 7 bases. The length of the CDR3 is 15 residues. The germline CDR1 and CDR2 sequences are SGDLS and YYNGEE. Trimming cost V 1 base and J 0 bases; bases outside gene matches: 0.

By share, this clonotype ranks as medium-sized. The J gene is TRBJ1-2, the V gene TRBV20-1, with a possible D match to TRBD1 (5 bases). CDR3 size: 13 residues. Trimming shortened V by 3 bases and J by 13 bases, and 21 bases separated the two germline ends. Germline loops: CDR1 DFQATT, CDR2 SNEGSKA (reference sequence). This CDR3 reads CSASQQPRGLGTF. Written as DNA, the CDR3 is TGCAGTGCTAGCCAGCAGCCGAGGGGTCTTGGCACCTTC.

Of note for this clonotype: This could be a read error, since a much larger clone is one nucleotide away. The V gene is TRBV20-1, the J gene TRBJ1-1, with a weak D call TRBD1 (5 bases). Deletions cut 5 bases from V and 3 bases from J, with 16 bases between. CDR1 and CDR2 from the germline V gene are DFQATT and SNEGSKA (reference sequence). This CDR3 has 14 amino acids. CDR3 coding DNA: TGCAGTGCTGGGGAGGGACTCTGGGACACTGAAGCTTTCTTT. This codes for CSAGEGLWDTEAFF.

Points on this clonotype: This clone may be a read error of a much larger clone one base away. J is TRBJ2-3 and V is TRBV20-1; D is uncertain. The CDR3 sequence is 13 residues long. In germline, CDR1 is DFQATT, CDR2 SNEGSKA (reference sequence). CDR3 sequence: CSARKRSTDTRYF. The CDR3 DNA sequence: TGCAGTGCTAGAAAGCGTAGCACAGATACGCGGTATTTT.

To note about this clonotype: It is likely a read error, because the conserved phenylalanine at the end of the CDR3 is missing. Because the CDR3's place on the DNA is in doubt, the DNA is left out and the CDR3 is given as listed by TCRdb. CDR3 residues: CASSAGLVPYEQYFGP. The V gene is TRBV2, the J gene TRBJ2-3; the D segment call TRBD2 is taken from the table without a DNA check. Counting both end residues, the CDR3 totals 16 amino acids. CDR1 is SNHLY, CDR2 FYNNEI, per germline.

Judged by abundance, this clonotype is medium-sized. This rearrangement joins TRBV3-1 to TRBJ2-7; TRBD2 is a possible D gene (5 bases). CDR3 size: 15 residues. The germline gives CDR1 LGHDT, CDR2 YNNKEL (reference sequence). Trimming shortened V by 4 bases and J by 1 base, and 14 bases separated the two germline ends. The CDR3 DNA follows: TGTGCCAGCAGCCTGAATGGCGGGCTGTCCTACGAGCAGTACTTC. Protein sequence: CASSLNGGLSYEQYF.

This clonotype has a handful of counts. A much more abundant neighbour one base away suggests this may be a read error. This sequence joins TRBV3-1 and TRBJ2-7; 12 nucleotides line up with TRBD2. The V segment lost 0 bases and the J segment 0 bases; nucleotides outside the gene matches: 12. CDR1 LGHDT and CDR2 YNNKEL come from the germline V gene (reference sequence). The CDR3 runs to 20 residues. The CDR3 sequence: CASSQDPGGLAGSSSYEQYF. The CDR3 DNA follows: TGTGCCAGCAGCCAAGATCCGGGGGGACTAGCGGGCTCTTCCTCCTACGAGCAGTACTTC.

This chain joins TRBV7-9 and TRBJ1-2, with D hard to call. V lost 0 bases and J 8 bases, leaving 10 bases between the germline ends. Germline assignment: CDR1 SEHNR and CDR2 FQNEAQ (reference sequence). This CDR3 contains 13 residues. As DNA, the CDR3 is TGTGCCAGCAGCTTAGCGGAGGGTATGGGCTACACCTTC. It specifies CASSLAEGMGYTF.

Details on this clonotype: Likely a read error: the CDR3 ends without its conserved phenylalanine or tryptophan. No DNA is shown, since the ends of the CDR3 on it are uncertain; the CDR3 is the one TCRdb lists. The chain couples TRBV20-1 to TRBJ2-3; TRBD2, the D gene given by the table, was not confirmed from the DNA. The CDR3 spans 16 amino acids, including both terminal residues. Germline CDR1 DFQATT, CDR2 SNEGSKA (reference sequence). The chain's CDR3 is CSARMGLAVYEQYFGP.

With respect to this clonotype: Since a much larger clone is just one base distant, this may be a read error. The chain carries TRBV24-1 and TRBJ2-1; weak D call: TRBD2 (6 bases). V shed 5 bases and J shed 7 bases, with 20 bases lying between them. This CDR3 has 16 amino acids. CDR1 and CDR2 (germline): KGHDR, SFDVKD. The CDR3 DNA follows: TGTGCCACCAGTGCCAAGGTCTTCGGGGGAAAAAATGAGCAGTTCTTC. Its translation is CATSAKVFGGKNEQFF.

This clonotype was detected ten times or more. V usage is TRBV9 and J usage is TRBJ1-2; maybe TRBD1 (5 bases). This CDR3 comprises 14 residues. Per the germline V gene, CDR1 is SGDLS and CDR2 is YYNGEE. Between the trimmed V and J ends, which lost 7 bases and 1 base, there was a span of 14 bases. CDR3 nucleotides: TGTGCCAGCGGGCAGGGTGGAAGTAACTATGGCTACACCTTC. Its protein product is CASGQGGSNYGYTF.